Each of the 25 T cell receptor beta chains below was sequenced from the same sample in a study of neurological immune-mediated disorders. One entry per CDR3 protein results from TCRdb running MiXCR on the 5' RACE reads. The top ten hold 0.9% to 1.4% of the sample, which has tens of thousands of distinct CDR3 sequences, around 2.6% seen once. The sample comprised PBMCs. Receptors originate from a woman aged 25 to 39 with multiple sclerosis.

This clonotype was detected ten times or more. Here the CDR3 DNA reads TGTGCCAGCAGCACTAGCGGGGATGAGCAGTTCTTC. This gives the protein CASSTSGDEQFF. The chain links TRBV7-8 to TRBJ2-1; 10 bases match TRBD2. With 5 bases clipped from V and 8 bases from J, the junction kept 0 bases outside the gene matches. The CDR3 covers 12 residues. Germline CDR1 SGHVS, CDR2 FQNEAQ.

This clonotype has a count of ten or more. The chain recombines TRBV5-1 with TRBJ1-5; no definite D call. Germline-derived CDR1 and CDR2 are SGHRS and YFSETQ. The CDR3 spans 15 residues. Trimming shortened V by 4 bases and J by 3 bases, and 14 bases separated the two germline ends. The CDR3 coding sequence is TGCGCCAGCAGCCCGGATGGGCAGAACAATCAGCCCCAGCATTTT. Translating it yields CASSPDGQNNQPQHF.

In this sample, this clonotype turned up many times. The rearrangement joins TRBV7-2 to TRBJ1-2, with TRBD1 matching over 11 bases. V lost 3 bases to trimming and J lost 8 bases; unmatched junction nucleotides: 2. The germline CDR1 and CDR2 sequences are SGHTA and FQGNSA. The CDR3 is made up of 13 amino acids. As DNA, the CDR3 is TGTGCCAGCAGCTTCCGGGACAGGGGGGGCTACACCTTC. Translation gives CASSFRDRGGYTF.

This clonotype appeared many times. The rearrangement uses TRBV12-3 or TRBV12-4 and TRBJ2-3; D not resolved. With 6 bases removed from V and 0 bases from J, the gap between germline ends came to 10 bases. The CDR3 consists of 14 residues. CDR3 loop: CASSPAPSTDTQYF. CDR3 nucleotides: TGTGCCAGCAGCCCCGCACCGAGCACAGATACGCAGTATTTT.

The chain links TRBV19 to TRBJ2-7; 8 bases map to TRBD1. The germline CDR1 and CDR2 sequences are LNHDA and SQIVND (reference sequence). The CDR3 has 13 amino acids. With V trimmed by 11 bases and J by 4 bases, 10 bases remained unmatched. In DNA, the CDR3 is TGTGCCTCAAGGGGAGACAGGGGTTACGAGCAGTACTTC. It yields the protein CASRGDRGYEQYF.

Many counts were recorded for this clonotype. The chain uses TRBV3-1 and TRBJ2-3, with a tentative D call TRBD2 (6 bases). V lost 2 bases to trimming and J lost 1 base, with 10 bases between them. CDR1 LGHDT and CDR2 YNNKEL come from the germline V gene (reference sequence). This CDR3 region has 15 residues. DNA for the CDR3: TGTGCCAGCAGCCAAACCTCGGGAGGCACAGATACGCAGTATTTT. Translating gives CASSQTSGGTDTQYF.

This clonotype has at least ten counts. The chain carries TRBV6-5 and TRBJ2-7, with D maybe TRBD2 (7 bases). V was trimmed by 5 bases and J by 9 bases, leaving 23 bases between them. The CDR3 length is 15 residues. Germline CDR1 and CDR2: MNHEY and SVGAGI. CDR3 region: CASSAGEGGSELQYF. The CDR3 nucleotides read TGTGCCAGCAGTGCAGGGGAGGGGGGCTCGGAGCTGCAGTACTTC.

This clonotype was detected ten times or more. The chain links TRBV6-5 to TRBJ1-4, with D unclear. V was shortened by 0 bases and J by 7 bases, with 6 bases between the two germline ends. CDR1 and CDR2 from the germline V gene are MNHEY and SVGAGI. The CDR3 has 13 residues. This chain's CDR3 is CASSYSSGEKLFF. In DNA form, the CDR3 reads TGTGCCAGCAGTTACTCTTCGGGTGAAAAACTGTTTTTT.

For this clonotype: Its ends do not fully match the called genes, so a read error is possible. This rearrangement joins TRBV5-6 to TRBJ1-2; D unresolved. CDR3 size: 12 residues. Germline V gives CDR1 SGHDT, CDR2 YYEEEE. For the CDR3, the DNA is TGTGCCAGAAGCTTGGGTCCCCGGGGCTACACCTTC. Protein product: CARSLGPRGYTF.

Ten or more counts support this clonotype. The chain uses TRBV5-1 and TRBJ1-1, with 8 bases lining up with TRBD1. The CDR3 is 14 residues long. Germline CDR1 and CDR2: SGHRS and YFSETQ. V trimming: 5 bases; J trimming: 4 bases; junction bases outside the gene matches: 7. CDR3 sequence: CASRRTGPVTEAFF. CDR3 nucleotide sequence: TGCGCCAGCAGACGGACAGGGCCGGTCACTGAAGCTTTCTTT.

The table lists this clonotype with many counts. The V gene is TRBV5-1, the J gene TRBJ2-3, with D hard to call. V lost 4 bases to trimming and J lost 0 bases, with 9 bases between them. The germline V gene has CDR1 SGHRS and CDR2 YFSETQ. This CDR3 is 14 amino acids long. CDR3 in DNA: TGCGCCAGCAGCCTCGGCGAGAGCACAGATACGCAGTATTTT. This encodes CASSLGESTDTQYF. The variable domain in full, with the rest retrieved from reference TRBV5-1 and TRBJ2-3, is KAGVTQTPRYLIKTRGQQVTLSCSPISGHRSVSWYQQTPGQGLQFLFEYFSETQRNKGNFPGRFSGRQFSNSRSEMNVSTLELGDSALYLCASSLGESTDTQYFGPGTRLTVL.

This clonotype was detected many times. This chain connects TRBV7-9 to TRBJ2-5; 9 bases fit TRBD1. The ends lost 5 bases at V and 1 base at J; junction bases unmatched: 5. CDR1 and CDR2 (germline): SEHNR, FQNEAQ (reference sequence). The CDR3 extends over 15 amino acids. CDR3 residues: CASSPGTGSQETQYF. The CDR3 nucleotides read TGTGCCAGCAGCCCTGGGACAGGGAGCCAAGAGACCCAGTACTTC.

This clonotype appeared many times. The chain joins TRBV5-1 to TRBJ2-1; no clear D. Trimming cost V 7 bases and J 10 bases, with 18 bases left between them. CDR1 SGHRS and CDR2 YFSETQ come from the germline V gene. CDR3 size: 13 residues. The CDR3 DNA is TGCGCCAGCCTCGAGGAGCAGCGCGGCGAGCAGTTCTTC. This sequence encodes CASLEEQRGEQFF.

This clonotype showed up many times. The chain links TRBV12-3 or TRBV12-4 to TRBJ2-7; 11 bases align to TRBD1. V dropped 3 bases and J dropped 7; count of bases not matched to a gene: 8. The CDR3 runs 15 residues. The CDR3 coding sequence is TGTGCCAGCAGTTTCGGTCGGGACAGGGGGAAGGAGCAGTACTTC. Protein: CASSFGRDRGKEQYF.

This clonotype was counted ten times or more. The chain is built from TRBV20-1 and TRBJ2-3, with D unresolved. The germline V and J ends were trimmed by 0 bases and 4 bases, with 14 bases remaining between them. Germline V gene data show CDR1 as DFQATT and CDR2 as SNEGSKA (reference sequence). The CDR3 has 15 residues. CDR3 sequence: CSARDRFSLADTQYF. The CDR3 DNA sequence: TGCAGTGCTAGAGATCGGTTTTCCTTGGCAGATACGCAGTATTTT.

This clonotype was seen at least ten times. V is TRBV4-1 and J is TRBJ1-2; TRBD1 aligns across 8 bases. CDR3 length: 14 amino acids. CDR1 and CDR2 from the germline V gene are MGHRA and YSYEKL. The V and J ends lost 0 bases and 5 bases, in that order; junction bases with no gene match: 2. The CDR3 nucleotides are TGCGCCAGCAGCCAAGACGACAGGGGATATGGCTACACCTTC. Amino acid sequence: CASSQDDRGYGYTF.

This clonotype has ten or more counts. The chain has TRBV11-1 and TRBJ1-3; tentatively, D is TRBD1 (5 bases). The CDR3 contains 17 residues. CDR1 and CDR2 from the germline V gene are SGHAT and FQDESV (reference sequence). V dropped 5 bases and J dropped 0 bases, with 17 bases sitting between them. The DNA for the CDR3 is TGTGCCAGCAGCCTTTCCGGGACCGACGTCTCTGGAAACACCATATATTTT. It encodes CASSLSGTDVSGNTIYF.

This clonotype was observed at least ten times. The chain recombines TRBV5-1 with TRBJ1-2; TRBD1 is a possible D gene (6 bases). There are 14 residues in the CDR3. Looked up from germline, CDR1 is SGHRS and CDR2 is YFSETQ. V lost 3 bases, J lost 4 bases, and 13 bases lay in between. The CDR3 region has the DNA TGCGCCAGCAGCTCACTGACAGGCCTCTATGGCTACACCTTC. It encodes CASSSLTGLYGYTF.

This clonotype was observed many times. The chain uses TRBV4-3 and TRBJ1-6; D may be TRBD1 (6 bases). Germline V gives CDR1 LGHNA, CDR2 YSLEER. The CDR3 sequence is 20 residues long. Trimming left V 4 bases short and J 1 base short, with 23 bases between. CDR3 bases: TGCGCCAGCAGCCCCGAACGGGCGAATTCGCAGGGGTCCTATAATTCACCCCTCCACTTT. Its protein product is CASSPERANSQGSYNSPLHF.

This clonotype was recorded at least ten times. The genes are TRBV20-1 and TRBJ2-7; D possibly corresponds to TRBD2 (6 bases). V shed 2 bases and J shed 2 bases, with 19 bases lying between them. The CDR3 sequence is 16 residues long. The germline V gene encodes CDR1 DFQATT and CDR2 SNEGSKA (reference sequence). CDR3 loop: CSARHADLRGPYEQYF. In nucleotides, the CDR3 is TGCAGTGCTAGACACGCCGATCTGCGGGGTCCCTACGAGCAGTACTTC.

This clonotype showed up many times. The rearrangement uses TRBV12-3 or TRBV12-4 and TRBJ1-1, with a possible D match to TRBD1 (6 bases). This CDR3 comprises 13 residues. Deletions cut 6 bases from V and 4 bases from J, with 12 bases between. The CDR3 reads CASSPTGFTEAFF. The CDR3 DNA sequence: TGTGCCAGCAGCCCCACAGGGTTCACTGAAGCTTTCTTT.

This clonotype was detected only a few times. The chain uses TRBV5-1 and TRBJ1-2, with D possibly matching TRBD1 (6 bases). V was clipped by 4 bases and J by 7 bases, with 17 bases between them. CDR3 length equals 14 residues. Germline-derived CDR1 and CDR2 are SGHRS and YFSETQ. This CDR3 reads CASSVDRPEGGYTF. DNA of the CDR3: TGCGCCAGCAGCGTCGACAGGCCTGAGGGTGGCTACACCTTC.

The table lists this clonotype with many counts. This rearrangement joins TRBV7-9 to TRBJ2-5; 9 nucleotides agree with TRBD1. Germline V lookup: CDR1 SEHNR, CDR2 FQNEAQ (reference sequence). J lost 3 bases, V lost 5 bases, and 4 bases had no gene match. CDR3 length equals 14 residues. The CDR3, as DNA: TGTGCCAGCAGCCCGGGACAGGGAGAAGAGACCCAGTACTTC. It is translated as CASSPGQGEETQYF. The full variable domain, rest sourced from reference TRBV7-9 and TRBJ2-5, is DTGVSQNPRHKITKRGQNVTFRCDPISEHNRLYWYRQTLGQGPEFLTYFQNEAQLEKSRLLSDRFSAERPKGSFSTLEIQRTEQGDSAMYLCASSPGQGEETQYFGPGTRLLVL.

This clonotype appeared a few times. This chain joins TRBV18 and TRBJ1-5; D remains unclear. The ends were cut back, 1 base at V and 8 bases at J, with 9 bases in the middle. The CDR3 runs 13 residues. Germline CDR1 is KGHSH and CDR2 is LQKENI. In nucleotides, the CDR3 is TGTGCCAGCTCACCACGGCCGCCTAAGCCCCAGCATTTT. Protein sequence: CASSPRPPKPQHF.

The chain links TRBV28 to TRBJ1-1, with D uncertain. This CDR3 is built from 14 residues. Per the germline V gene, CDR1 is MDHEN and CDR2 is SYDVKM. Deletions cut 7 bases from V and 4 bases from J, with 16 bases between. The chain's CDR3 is CASIHRLGLTEAFF. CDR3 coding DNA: TGTGCCAGCATCCACAGACTGGGCCTCACTGAAGCTTTCTTT.